Listed here are 23 T cell receptor beta chains from one sample, sequenced in a study of cytomegalovirus exposure and HLA in healthy donors. Amplification used 60 Vbeta primers and 13 Jbeta primers. The assay was immunoSEQ multiplex PCR, and TCRdb's table has in-frame clones only and misses some. The sample consists of roughly 80,000 clones, about two thirds of them appearing once. The sample was PBMCs. These receptors were taken from a woman in her forties or fifties in good health and CMV-seropositive.

Worth noting for this clone: At one end, the junction sequence differs from germline, possibly due to a read error. The chain's CDR3 is CASQTENSPPHF. The DNA of the CDR3 is TGTGCCAGCCAGACAGAGAATTCACCCCCCCACTTT. The chain has TRBV5-4 and TRBJ1-6, with D possibly matching TRBD1 (5 bases). The germline V gene has CDR1 SGHNT and CDR2 YYREEE (reference sequence). The CDR3 runs 12 residues.

V and J are TRBV4-1 and TRBJ1-5; D may be TRBD1 (6 bases). The germline V gene has CDR1 MGHRA and CDR2 YSYEKL. V was pared by 1 base and J by 1 base, with 17 bases between. CDR3 length: 18 amino acids. Written as DNA, the CDR3 is TGCGCCAGCAGCCAAGCCGGACAGAGCTTTGGAAGCAATCAGCCCCAGCATTTT. Encoded protein: CASSQAGQSFGSNQPQHF.

This clone has a handful of counts. The chain recombines TRBV9 with TRBJ2-2; the D gene is possibly TRBD2 (5 bases). Germline loops: CDR1 SGDLS, CDR2 YYNGEE. This CDR3 region has 14 residues. V gave up 2 bases and J gave up 3 bases, with 8 bases separating them. The CDR3 spells CASSVTRDTGELFF. The CDR3 DNA sequence: TGTGCCAGCAGCGTCACGAGGGACACCGGGGAGCTGTTTTTT.

The CDR3 DNA follows: TGTGCCAGCTCACCACAGGGGCTTGGAAACACCATATATTTT. Translating gives CASSPQGLGNTIYF. The chain uses TRBV18 and TRBJ1-3, with TRBD1 as a possible D gene (5 bases). From germline, CDR1 is KGHSH and CDR2 LQKENI. CDR3 size: 14 residues. V was shortened by 1 base and J by 3 bases, with 7 bases between the two germline ends.

The rearrangement joins TRBV10-1 to TRBJ2-1; D remains unclear. The CDR3 runs to 13 residues. CDR1 and CDR2 (germline): WNHNN, SYGVQD (reference sequence). Trimming removed 7 bases from V and 8 bases from J, with 15 bases in between. The CDR3 protein is CASNVRPQDEQFF. CDR3 DNA sequence: TGCGCCAGCAATGTCCGGCCTCAGGATGAGCAGTTCTTC.

The rearrangement joins TRBV18 to TRBJ1-2, with D hard to call. Per the germline V gene, CDR1 is KGHSH and CDR2 is LQKENI. Deletions cut 3 bases from V and 4 bases from J, with 9 bases between. There are 13 residues in the CDR3. Written as DNA, the CDR3 is TGTGCCAGCTCACCGGCGGTGGTCTATGGCTACACCTTC. It translates to CASSPAVVYGYTF.

This clone was seen a few times. The chain recombines TRBV5-1 with TRBJ1-2, with D possibly being TRBD1 (6 bases). V shed 2 bases and J shed 8 bases, with 13 bases lying between them. The CDR3 has 13 residues. CDR1 is SGHRS, CDR2 YFSETQ, per germline. In DNA form, the CDR3 reads TGCGCCAGCAGCTTACCCGGGACACGAGGCTACACCTTC. The encoded protein is CASSLPGTRGYTF.

As regards this clone: Other DNA sequences in this specimen translate into the identical CDR3. V gene TRBV28 combines with J gene TRBJ2-5, with 7 bases identical to TRBD2. The germline V gene encodes CDR1 MDHEN and CDR2 SYDVKM. The CDR3 runs 17 residues. V lost 7 bases to trimming and J lost 4 bases; unmatched junction nucleotides: 18. Here the CDR3 DNA reads TGTGCCAGCACCCTCTTCGGTGGTAGCGGGTCGCGAGAGACCCAGTACTTC. Its translation: CASTLFGGSGSRETQYF.

The chain couples TRBV27 to TRBJ1-2, with D possibly TRBD1 on 5 matching bases. CDR1 is MNHEY and CDR2 is SMNVEV in the germline V gene (reference sequence). V was clipped by 3 bases and J by 3 bases, with 8 bases between them. The CDR3 spans 13 residues. The CDR3 coding sequence is TGTGCCAGCAGTTTCGGGGGGGACTATGGCTACACCTTC. Its protein product is CASSFGGDYGYTF.

This rearrangement joins TRBV6-5 to TRBJ2-3; maybe TRBD1 (6 bases). This CDR3 region has 15 residues. Trimming cost V 6 bases and J 5 bases, with 18 bases left between them. The germline V gene encodes CDR1 MNHEY and CDR2 SVGAGI. The CDR3 DNA reads TGTGCCAGCAGCCCGGCCCCAGGGGCGGGAGATACGCAGTATTTT. This sequence encodes CASSPAPGAGDTQYF.

The chain links TRBV7-9 to TRBJ2-1; tentative D call: TRBD1 (6 bases). This CDR3 has 16 residues. CDR1 is SEHNR, CDR2 FQNEAQ, per germline (reference sequence). V shed 2 bases and J shed 7 bases, with 18 bases lying between them. CDR3 sequence: CASSLFHRAGENEQFF. The CDR3 nucleotides read TGTGCCAGCAGCTTATTTCATCGGGCAGGGGAGAATGAGCAGTTCTTC.

This clone has a handful of counts. This sequence joins TRBV28 and TRBJ1-1, with D possibly being TRBD1 (5 bases). CDR1 MDHEN and CDR2 SYDVKM come from the germline V gene. This CDR3 comprises 14 residues. The V end lost 4 bases, the J end lost 3 bases, and 12 bases lay between the germline ends. CDR3: CASSSPGWDTEAFF. The DNA for the CDR3 is TGTGCCAGCAGTTCCCCAGGGTGGGACACTGAAGCTTTCTTT.

The V gene is TRBV6-5, the J gene TRBJ2-2; TRBD2 might be the D (6 bases). Germline-derived CDR1 and CDR2 are MNHEY and SVGAGI. Trimming left V 1 base short and J 6 bases short, with 12 bases between. There are 15 residues in the CDR3. The CDR3 region is CASSYWGVASGELFF. The CDR3 DNA reads as TGTGCCAGCAGTTACTGGGGGGTAGCATCCGGGGAGCTGTTTTTT.

This clone was seen more than once but under ten times. This chain uses TRBV10-3 with TRBJ2-3; 7 bases are shared with TRBD2. This CDR3 has 17 amino acids. Germline trimming cut 3 bases from V and 1 base from J; bases unmatched to any gene: 10. CDR1 and CDR2 (germline): ENHRY, SYGVKD. The CDR3 spells CAISEERGSGGTDTQYF. CDR3 bases: TGTGCCATCAGTGAAGAGAGGGGAAGCGGGGGCACAGATACGCAGTATTTT.

V and J are TRBV19 and TRBJ2-1, with a possible D match to TRBD2 (6 bases). Germline V gives CDR1 LNHDA, CDR2 SQIVND (reference sequence). With 1 base removed from V and 9 bases from J, the gap between germline ends came to 7 bases. The CDR3 is made up of 12 amino acids. DNA of the CDR3: TGTGCCAGTAGTATAGGGGGACTTGAGCAGTTCTTC. It codes for CASSIGGLEQFF.

The rearrangement uses TRBV7-3 and TRBJ2-3, with a weak D call TRBD2 (6 bases). CDR1 and CDR2 (germline): SGHTA, FQGTGA. The CDR3 runs to 17 residues. V shed 4 bases and J shed 3 bases, with 20 bases lying between them. Here the CDR3 reads CASSSPLAGPRTDTQYF. CDR3 nucleotides: TGTGCCAGCAGCTCCCCCCTCGCGGGGCCCAGGACAGATACGCAGTATTTT. Supplemented by reference TRBV7-3 and TRBJ2-3, the full variable domain reads GAGVSQTPSNKVTEKGKYVELRCDPISGHTALYWYRQSLGQGPEFLIYFQGTGAADDSGLPNDRFFAVRPEGSVSTLKIQRTERGDSAVYLCASSSPLAGPRTDTQYFGPGTRLTVL.

V gene TRBV2 combines with J gene TRBJ2-7, with D possibly TRBD1 on 5 matching bases. Germline-derived CDR1 and CDR2 are SNHLY and FYNNEI. The V end lost 4 bases, the J end lost 2 bases, and 15 bases lay between the germline ends. The length of the CDR3 is 15 residues. CDR3 protein: CASSARATGPYEQYV. The CDR3 DNA reads TGTGCCAGCAGTGCCAGGGCTACAGGTCCCTACGAGCAGTACGTC.

The chain recombines TRBV6-1 with TRBJ2-4; 9 positions match TRBD1. The CDR3 length is 14 residues. Germline values: CDR1 MNHNS, CDR2 SASEGT. J gave up 8 bases and V 6 bases, and 8 bases lay outside the gene matches. This chain's CDR3 is CASSLDRGSYIQYF. CDR3 sequence (DNA): TGTGCCAGCAGCCTGGACAGGGGTAGTTACATTCAGTACTTC.

This chain links TRBV27 with TRBJ1-5, with a possible D match to TRBD1 (5 bases). The CDR3 covers 15 residues. CDR1 is MNHEY and CDR2 is SMNVEV in the germline V gene (reference sequence). V was trimmed by 3 bases and J by 4 bases, leaving 13 bases between them. In DNA, the CDR3 is TGTGCCAGCAGTTTCGGGGGGTACGGAAATCAGCCCCAGCATTTT. The encoded protein is CASSFGGYGNQPQHF.

CDR3 bases: TGTGCCAGCAATACCGGGACACCCTCGGCTAATGAGCAGTTCTTC. Translating gives CASNTGTPSANEQFF. V gene TRBV2 combines with J gene TRBJ2-1; D perhaps matches TRBD1 (6 bases). The CDR3 length is 15 residues. The V end was cut by 7 bases, the J end by 7 bases, with 20 bases between. From germline, CDR1 is SNHLY and CDR2 FYNNEI.

This clone was counted only a few times. CDR3 DNA: TGTGCCAGTAACTTTGGGGCCAACGTCCTGACTTTC. Translation: CASNFGANVLTF. The chain has TRBV28 and TRBJ2-6; D not certain. CDR1 is MDHEN, CDR2 SYDVKM, per germline. Trimming took off 9 bases at V and 3 bases at J, with 6 bases between the two ends. CDR3 size: 12 residues.

This clone was recorded once. The chain recombines TRBV28 with TRBJ2-5; 16 bases line up with TRBD2. Germline V CDR1 and CDR2: MDHEN, SYDVKM. The CDR3 loop spans 15 amino acids. Trimming at V came to 6 bases and at J to 2 bases, leaving 0 bases not matched to a gene. CDR3 region: CASRGLAGGQETQYF. CDR3 coding DNA: TGTGCCAGCAGGGGACTAGCGGGGGGGCAAGAGACCCAGTACTTC. Variable domain in full (rest from reference TRBV28 and TRBJ2-5): DVKVTQSSRYLVKRTGEKVFLECVQDMDHENMFWYRQDPGLGLRLIYFSYDVKMKEKGDIPEGYSVSREKKERFSLILESASTNQTSMYLCASRGLAGGQETQYFGPGTRLLVL.

This clone was counted between two and nine times. The V call is TRBV7-8, the J call TRBJ2-3, with D possibly matching TRBD2 (6 bases). Germline CDR1 and CDR2: SGHVS and FQNEAQ. The CDR3 sequence is 17 residues long. Trimming took off 1 base at V and 6 bases at J, with 20 bases between the two ends. The DNA of the CDR3 is TGTGCCAGCAGCTTAGTTTGGGCTAGCGAGTCTTTTGATACGCAGTATTTT. This gives the protein CASSLVWASESFDTQYF.